The rows below give T cell receptor beta chains drawn from one sample of a study of cytomegalovirus exposure and HLA in healthy donors. TCRdb keeps only in-frame clones here, not all; method: immunoSEQ multiplex PCR. The sample yields roughly 150,000 clones, about two thirds seen once. The sequenced sample consisted of PBMCs. The source is a woman aged 55-69 years in good health and CMV-seropositive. The CDR3 runs from the conserved cysteine through the conserved F or W.

J: TRBJ1-1
V: TRBV7-8
CDR3: CASSWGQDTEAFF

J: TRBJ2-7
V: TRBV28
CDR3: CASSFVLGLEQYF

J: TRBJ2-5
V: TRBV5-1
CDR3: CASNLGGGGQETQYF

J: TRBJ1-4
V: TRBV6-1
CDR3: CASSAAGGNEKLFF

J: TRBJ2-7
V: TRBV7-8
CDR3: CASSLEGSSGEQYF

J: TRBJ2-3
V: TRBV9
CDR3: CASSVGGSSDTQYF

J: TRBJ1-1
V: TRBV5-1
CDR3: CASSFQGAPNTEAFF

J: TRBJ2-7
V: TRBV6-5
CDR3: CASTGLKEQYF

J: TRBJ1-5
V: TRBV2
CDR3: CASSEDGRYQPQHF

J: TRBJ2-1
V: TRBV6-5
CDR3: CASSELNEQFF

J: TRBJ1-1
V: TRBV11-1
CDR3: CASSMGFRGEAFF

J: TRBJ2-1
V: TRBV4-1
CDR3: CASSQGVGRLAGYNEQFF

J: TRBJ2-5
V: TRBV15
CDR3: CATSRDRTSGSFETQYF

J: TRBJ2-1
V: TRBV11-3
CDR3: CASSLEAGGPNEQFF

J: TRBJ1-1
V: TRBV28
CDR3: CASSYRSPNTEAFF

J: TRBJ2-7
V: TRBV19
CDR3: CASSAGTGYVYEQYF

J: TRBJ2-2
V: TRBV2
CDR3: CASSEALAGATGELFF

J: TRBJ1-5
V: TRBV15
CDR3: CAAGRGEGDQPQHF

J: TRBJ1-2
V: TRBV9
CDR3: CASSRPGTGEGYTF

J: TRBJ1-1
V: TRBV19
CDR3: CASSATQSLNTEAFF

J: TRBJ1-4
V: TRBV4-1
CDR3: CASSQDRQGKLFF

J: TRBJ2-5
V: TRBV7-7
CDR3: CASSLSTSSKTQYF

J: TRBJ1-1
V: TRBV6-5
CDR3: CASSYPASGMNTEAFF

J: TRBJ2-1
V: TRBV10-1
CDR3: CASSPTIGLAGGRDEQFF

J: TRBJ2-1
V: TRBV28
CDR3: CASTLGGRVYNEQFF

J: TRBJ1-2
V: TRBV29-1
CDR3: CSVSDGYTF

J: TRBJ2-2
V: TRBV28
CDR3: CASSLTTASGELFF

J: TRBJ1-1
V: TRBV6-5
CDR3: CASSRREEAFF

J: TRBJ1-1
V: TRBV5-1
CDR3: CASSSWGLTGTGRAGAEAFF

J: TRBJ2-5
V: TRBV28
CDR3: CASGAGGPIETQYF

J: TRBJ1-2
V: TRBV19
CDR3: CASQQGPSNYGYTF